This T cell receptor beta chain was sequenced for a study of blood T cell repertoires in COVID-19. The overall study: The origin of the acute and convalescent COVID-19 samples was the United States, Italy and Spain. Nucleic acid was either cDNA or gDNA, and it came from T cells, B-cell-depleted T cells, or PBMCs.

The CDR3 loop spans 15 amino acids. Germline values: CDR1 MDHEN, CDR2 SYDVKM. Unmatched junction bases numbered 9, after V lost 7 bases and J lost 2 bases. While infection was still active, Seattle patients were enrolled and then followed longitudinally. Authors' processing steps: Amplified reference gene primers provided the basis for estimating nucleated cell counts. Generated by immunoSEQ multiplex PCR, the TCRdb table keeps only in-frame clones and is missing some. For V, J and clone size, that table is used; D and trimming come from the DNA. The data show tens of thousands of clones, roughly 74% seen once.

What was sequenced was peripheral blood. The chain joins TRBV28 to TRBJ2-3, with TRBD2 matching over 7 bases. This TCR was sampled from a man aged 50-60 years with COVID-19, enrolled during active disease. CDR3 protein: CASTSLAGYTDTQYF. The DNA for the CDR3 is TGTGCCAGCACGAGCTTAGCGGGTTACACAGATACGCAGTATTTT. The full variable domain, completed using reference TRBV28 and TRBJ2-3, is DVKVTQSSRYLVKRTGEKVFLECVQDMDHENMFWYRQDPGLGLRLIYFSYDVKMKEKGDIPEGYSVSREKKERFSLILESASTNQTSMYLCASTSLAGYTDTQYFGPGTRLTVL.